These 27 T cell receptor beta chains share one sample of origin, sequenced in a study of T cell responses to AZD1222 COVID-19 vaccine. Sequenced by immunoSEQ multiplex PCR; TCRdb stores in-frame clones only, minus some. The data hold some 130,000 clones, with 75% to 95% observed a single time. The source material was peripheral blood, sampled on day 0 of AZD1222 vaccination. Receptors were obtained from an adult in good health.

The rearrangement joins TRBV7-3 to TRBJ2-7; D unresolved. This CDR3 comprises 13 residues. V lost 1 base and J 5 bases, leaving 9 bases between the germline ends. Germline CDR1 and CDR2: SGHTA and FQGTGA. CDR3 nucleotide sequence: TGTGCCAGCAGCTTAAAGAACAGCCACGAGCAGTACTTC. Amino acid sequence: CASSLKNSHEQYF.

The J gene is TRBJ1-6, the V gene TRBV9, with D perhaps TRBD1 (6 bases). The CDR3 length is 14 residues. Trimming took off 0 bases at V and 8 bases at J, with 9 bases between the two ends. CDR1 is SGDLS, CDR2 YYNGEE, per germline. This chain's CDR3 is CASSVAGADSPLHF. In DNA, the CDR3 is TGTGCCAGCAGCGTAGCAGGGGCGGATTCACCCCTCCACTTT.

This clone ranks as medium-sized (0.01 to 0.1%). The V call is TRBV6-5, the J call TRBJ1-1; D ambiguous. The ends were cut back, 3 bases at V and 8 bases at J, with 7 bases in the middle. The CDR3 has 11 residues. Germline V gene sequence: CDR1 MNHEY, CDR2 SVGAGI. CDR3 amino acids: CASSYGGEAFF. CDR3 nucleotides: TGTGCCAGCAGTTATGGAGGAGAAGCTTTCTTT.

The gene calls are TRBV5-1 and TRBJ2-1; the match to TRBD2 covers 8 bases. Germline CDR1 SGHRS, CDR2 YFSETQ. The CDR3 has 15 residues. V was clipped by 6 bases and J by 7 bases; unmatched bases: 12. The CDR3 coding sequence is TGCGCCAGCAATCAGCGGGGGCCTTCAGGGAATGAGCAGTTCTTC. This encodes CASNQRGPSGNEQFF. The full variable domain, rest sourced from reference TRBV5-1 and TRBJ2-1, is KAGVTQTPRYLIKTRGQQVTLSCSPISGHRSVSWYQQTPGQGLQFLFEYFSETQRNKGNFPGRFSGRQFSNSRSEMNVSTLELGDSALYLCASNQRGPSGNEQFFGPGTRLTVL.

V gene TRBV7-8 combines with J gene TRBJ2-7; D unclear. This CDR3 has 11 residues. With 5 bases removed from V and 7 bases from J, the gap between germline ends came to 9 bases. Germline CDR1 SGHVS, CDR2 FQNEAQ. CDR3 in DNA: TGTGCCAGCAGCCCCCTTGGAGAGCAGTACTTC. It codes for CASSPLGEQYF.

The count of this clone is one. The chain links TRBV30 to TRBJ1-4, with 9 bases lining up with TRBD1. The V gene's germline CDR1 is GTSNPN and CDR2 SVGIG (reference sequence). After removal of 4 bases from V and 13 bases from J, the junction contained 7 bases not matched to a gene. There are 12 residues in the CDR3. DNA for the CDR3: TGTGCCTGGAAGGACAGGGGTAAAGGACTGTTTTTT. It translates to CAWKDRGKGLFF.

The chain employs TRBV6-4 and TRBJ2-1, with 11 bases fitting TRBD2. The V gene's germline CDR1 is MRHNA and CDR2 SNTAGT. V gave up 3 bases and J gave up 3 bases; unmatched junction bases: 1. CDR3 length: 15 amino acids. CDR3 amino acids: CASSELAGDYNEQFF. CDR3 coding DNA: TGTGCCAGCAGTGAACTAGCGGGAGACTACAATGAGCAGTTCTTC.

The gene calls are TRBV2 and TRBJ2-2; 7 bases are shared with TRBD2. The CDR3 has 15 residues. Germline trimming cut 3 bases from V and 1 base from J; bases unmatched to any gene: 2. The germline gives CDR1 SNHLY, CDR2 FYNNEI. The CDR3 DNA sequence: TGTGCCAGCAGTGATCGGGGGGAGAACACCGGGGAGCTGTTTTTT. Protein sequence: CASSDRGENTGELFF.

The rearrangement links TRBV19 to TRBJ2-1, with TRBD1 matching 9 bases. CDR3 length equals 13 residues. The ends lost 2 bases at V and 8 bases at J; junction bases unmatched: 1. The germline V gene encodes CDR1 LNHDA and CDR2 SQIVND (reference sequence). CDR3 in amino acids: CASSIRQGDEQFF. In DNA form, the CDR3 reads TGTGCCAGTAGTATAAGACAGGGGGATGAGCAGTTCTTC.

The V and J genes are TRBV11-2 and TRBJ2-1, with D perhaps TRBD2 (5 bases). Trimming shortened V by 10 bases and J by 3 bases, and 13 bases separated the two germline ends. The CDR3 runs 13 residues. CDR1 is SGHAT, CDR2 FQNNGV, per germline. The CDR3 DNA sequence: TGTGCCACCTCCCTAGCCGGCTACAATGAGCAGTTCTTC. Residues: CATSLAGYNEQFF.

The chain employs TRBV7-8 and TRBJ1-5, with D maybe TRBD1 (6 bases). V was trimmed by 5 bases and J by 3 bases, leaving 14 bases between them. The CDR3 is 15 amino acids. The V gene's germline CDR1 is SGHVS and CDR2 FQNEAQ. The CDR3 loop is CASSVHRESNQPQHF. The CDR3 bases are TGTGCCAGCAGCGTGCACAGGGAATCCAATCAGCCCCAGCATTTT.

The gene calls are TRBV28 and TRBJ1-5; D is possibly TRBD1 (5 bases). The CDR3 totals 16 residues. V was pared by 10 bases and J by 0 bases, with 19 bases between. Germline V CDR1 and CDR2: MDHEN, SYDVKM. CDR3 nucleotide sequence: TGTGCCATCTCCCCAGGGAGGAGATTTAGCAATCAGCCCCAGCATTTT. This gives the protein CAISPGRRFSNQPQHF.

This clone has more than one count but fewer than ten. The chain has TRBV21-1 and TRBJ1-5. TRBV21-1 is reported as a pseudogene. The CDR3 contains 14 residues. The CDR3, as DNA: TGTGCCAGCAGCAAAGTGGGAGGGGACCAGCCCCAGCATTTT. This encodes CASSKVGGDQPQHF.

The chain uses TRBV7-2 and TRBJ1-5; D is possibly TRBD1 (5 bases). The V and J ends lost 3 bases and 5 bases respectively, with 5 bases between them. CDR1 is SGHTA, CDR2 FQGNSA, per germline. This CDR3 spans 12 amino acids. The CDR3 region is CASSFRDQPQHF. The CDR3 DNA is TGTGCCAGCAGCTTCAGGGATCAGCCCCAGCATTTT.

The V call is TRBV7-3, the J call TRBJ2-2; D ambiguous. Germline V gives CDR1 SGHTA, CDR2 FQGTGA. The CDR3 sequence is 11 residues long. V shed 8 bases and J shed 14 bases, with 15 bases lying between them. CDR3 DNA sequence: TGTGCCAGCGGGCAACAGAGTAGACTGTTTTTT. Encoded protein: CASGQQSRLFF.

The chain combines TRBV11-2 with TRBJ2-1, with D perhaps given as TRBD1 or TRBD2 (5 bases each). Trimming pared 3 bases from V and 8 bases from J, leaving 8 bases between. CDR1 is SGHAT and CDR2 is FQNNGV in the germline V gene. The CDR3 consists of 12 residues. Here the CDR3 DNA reads TGTGCCAGCAGCTTGGGACGGGATGAGCAGTTCTTC. It yields the protein CASSLGRDEQFF.

The chain employs TRBV5-5 and TRBJ2-7, with unresolved D. Trimming left V 7 bases short and J 2 bases short, with 13 bases between. This CDR3 is 13 amino acids long. Germline CDR1 and CDR2: SGHKS and YYEKEE (reference sequence). CDR3 sequence reads: CASSPRPPYEQYF. CDR3 bases: TGTGCCAGCTCTCCGAGACCGCCCTACGAGCAGTACTTC.

The chain links TRBV6-5 to TRBJ2-7; TRBD1 is a possible D gene (6 bases). The CDR3 is 14 residues long. Trimming removed 4 bases from V and 1 base from J, with 11 bases in between. Germline CDR1 and CDR2: MNHEY and SVGAGI. The CDR3: CASSSIGQSYEQYF. The CDR3 nucleotides read TGTGCCAGCAGTTCCATCGGACAGTCCTACGAGCAGTACTTC.

The J gene is TRBJ2-3, the V gene TRBV2; 10 positions match TRBD2. The CDR3 has 17 residues. Trimming removed 2 bases from V and 5 bases from J; junction bases left unmatched: 10. CDR1 SNHLY and CDR2 FYNNEI come from the germline V gene. As DNA, the CDR3 is TGTGCCAGCAGTGAACATCTAGCGGGGGCGCGGGGAGATACGCAGTATTTT. As protein: CASSEHLAGARGDTQYF.

This rearrangement joins TRBV3-1 (or the pseudogene TRBV3-2) to TRBJ2-1; a weak D match, TRBD1 (5 bases). CDR1 is LGHDT and CDR2 is YNNKEL in the germline V gene (reference sequence). The CDR3 runs 15 residues. V was pared by 4 bases and J by 1 base, with 11 bases between. The CDR3 here is CASSPWTPSYNEQFF. The CDR3 DNA reads as TGTGCCAGCAGCCCTTGGACACCTTCCTACAATGAGCAGTTCTTC.

As to this clone: In the same sample, other DNA sequences code for this CDR3. The V call is TRBV9, the J call TRBJ1-2, with 9 bases matching TRBD1. V was clipped by 3 bases and J by 8 bases; unmatched bases: 5. The CDR3 runs 13 residues. The germline CDR1 and CDR2 sequences are SGDLS and YYNGEE. Written as DNA, the CDR3 is TGTGCCAGCAGCGCCGGGACAGGGAAGGGCTACACCTTC. Its protein is CASSAGTGKGYTF.

The rearrangement uses TRBV7-9 and TRBJ1-1, with TRBD1 identical over 8 bases. This CDR3 has 13 amino acids. CDR1 is SEHNR, CDR2 FQNEAQ, per germline (reference sequence). J lost 6 bases, V lost 4 bases, and 4 bases had no gene match. The CDR3 nucleotides are TGTGCCAGCAGCTCCCAGGGGGCAGCTGAAGCTTTCTTT. Amino acids: CASSSQGAAEAFF. Together with reference TRBV7-9 and TRBJ1-1, the CDR3 gives the full variable domain: DTGVSQNPRHKITKRGQNVTFRCDPISEHNRLYWYRQTLGQGPEFLTYFQNEAQLEKSRLLSDRFSAERPKGSFSTLEIQRTEQGDSAMYLCASSSQGAAEAFFGQGTRLTVV.

J is TRBJ1-1 and V is TRBV18; the D gene is possibly TRBD1 (5 bases). This CDR3 region has 14 residues. The germline V gene has CDR1 KGHSH and CDR2 LQKENI. The V end was cut by 2 bases, the J end by 5 bases, with 12 bases between. The CDR3 DNA reads TGTGCCAGCTCACCATCGGGGGAAAGAACTGAAGCTTTCTTT. This gives the protein CASSPSGERTEAFF.

The chain employs TRBV27 and TRBJ2-6; D is uncertain. The CDR3 contains 15 residues. Trimming removed 7 bases from V and 0 bases from J, with 10 bases in between. Germline-derived CDR1 and CDR2 are MNHEY and SMNVEV (reference sequence). In DNA, the CDR3 is TGTGCCAGCACCCCCCTTGCCTCTGGGGCCAACGTCCTGACTTTC. Protein product: CASTPLASGANVLTF.

The V call is TRBV29-1, the J call TRBJ1-1; D unresolved. The V and J ends lost 5 bases and 4 bases respectively, with 17 bases between them. Germline assignment: CDR1 SQVTM and CDR2 ANQGSEA. This CDR3 spans 14 amino acids. CDR3 DNA: TGCAGCGTTCGGTGGGAGCACATGAGCACTGAAGCTTTCTTT. Translating it yields CSVRWEHMSTEAFF.

CDR3 sequence: CASSQGQESGELFF. In nucleotides, the CDR3 is TGTGCCAGCAGCCAGGGACAGGAGTCCGGGGAGCTGTTTTTT. J is TRBJ2-2 and V is TRBV4-2; the match to TRBD1 covers 8 bases. This CDR3 is built from 14 residues. From germline, CDR1 is LGHNA and CDR2 YNFKEQ. The junction had 3 bases not matched to a gene; V was cut back by 3 bases and J by 6 bases.

This chain's CDR3 is CASSLLLVSEQYF. The CDR3 DNA is TGTGCCAGTAGTTTACTACTAGTATCCGAGCAGTACTTC. This chain joins TRBV19 and TRBJ2-7; D might be TRBD2 (5 bases). Per the germline V gene, CDR1 is LNHDA and CDR2 is SQIVND (reference sequence). V lost 5 bases and J 6 bases, leaving 14 bases between the germline ends. The CDR3 sequence is 13 residues long.